This is a list of T cell receptor beta chains from one sample in a study of CD8+ T cells in alopecia areata. TCRdb keeps only in-frame clones here, not all; method: immunoSEQ multiplex PCR. Of roughly 180,000 clones listed, 55% to 70% were seen once; the top ten hold approximately 3.3%. The specimen comprised CD4+ T cells sorted from blood, sampled at week 4, from a patient treated with tofacitinib. These receptors were collected from a human donor with alopecia areata. Both conserved end residues are part of each CDR3. A D gene is named only where the DNA matches it firmly. Size tells how often a clone was seen (once, few, many) or the class of an expanded clone, and some rows leave it out.

j_call cdr3_length d_call clone_size v_call cdr3_aa cdr3_nt
TRBJ1-5 18 . . TRBV2 CASTVYRSSLYSNQPQHF TGTGCCAGCACCGTATACCGAAGCAGCCTTTATAGCAATCAGCCCCAGCATTTT
TRBJ2-5 15 TRBD1 few TRBV29-1 CRPTSGGTWQETQYF TGCAGACCTACTTCAGGGGGAACTTGGCAAGAGACCCAGTACTTC
TRBJ2-7 11 . . TRBV7-9 CASGKSYEQYF TGTGCCAGCGGTAAATCCTACGAGCAGTACTTC
TRBJ2-1 15 TRBD1 . TRBV5-1 CASSLATGGADEQFF TGCGCCAGCAGCTTAGCGACAGGGGGCGCGGATGAGCAGTTCTTC
TRBJ2-1 15 . . TRBV19 CASSIDHGFYNEQFF TGTGCCAGTAGTATAGATCACGGGTTCTACAATGAGCAGTTCTTC
TRBJ1-5 14 TRBD1 . TRBV29-1 CSAADRVGGRPQHF TGCAGCGCTGCGGACAGGGTTGGGGGAAGGCCCCAGCATTTT
TRBJ1-1 14 . . TRBV27 CASSLSRVNTEAFF TGTGCCAGCAGTTTATCGAGGGTGAACACTGAAGCTTTCTTT
TRBJ1-1 11 . once TRBV7-2 CASSGQRLAFF TGTGCCAGCAGCGGACAGCGCTTAGCTTTCTTT
TRBJ2-2 15 TRBD2 . TRBV4-2 CASSPRLADAGELFF TGTGCCAGCAGCCCTCGACTAGCCGACGCCGGGGAGCTGTTTTTT
TRBJ1-1 11 . few TRBV10-3 CAISGGIEAFF TGTGCCATCAGCGGGGGTATTGAAGCTTTCTTT
TRBJ1-1 16 . . TRBV29-1 CSVAPSGRFGDTEAFF TGCAGCGTTGCCCCGTCGGGCAGGTTCGGGGACACTGAAGCTTTCTTT
TRBJ2-2 16 TRBD1 . TRBV19 CASSISAGGYTGELFF TGTGCCAGTAGTATATCGGCAGGGGGTTACACCGGGGAGCTGTTTTTT
TRBJ1-5 15 . . TRBV5-6 CASSLGVFGNQPQHF TGTGCCAGCAGCTTGGGAGTCTTCGGCAATCAGCCCCAGCATTTT
TRBJ2-3 14 . many TRBV4-3 CASSRTSGADTQYF TGCGCCAGCAGCCGCACCTCAGGGGCAGATACGCAGTATTTT
TRBJ2-2 19 TRBD2 . TRBV4-1 CASSQDRLAGGGNTGELFF TGCGCCAGCAGCCAAGATCGGCTAGCGGGGGGTGGGAACACCGGGGAGCTGTTTTTT
TRBJ2-7 12 . . TRBV4-1 CASSPRPYEQYF TGCGCCAGCAGCCCTAGGCCCTACGAGCAGTACTTC
TRBJ2-4 14 TRBD1 few TRBV29-1 CSVAAGTGKNIQYF TGCAGCGTTGCGGCCGGGACAGGGAAAAACATTCAGTACTTC
TRBJ1-2 13 TRBD1 . TRBV5-8 CASSHDRGYGYTF TGTGCCAGCAGCCACGACAGGGGCTATGGCTACACCTTC